The 8 T cell receptor beta chains listed next were all sequenced from one sample in a study of cytomegalovirus exposure and HLA in healthy donors. The study ran its PCR with 60 Vbeta and 13 Jbeta primers. Measured with immunoSEQ multiplex PCR; TCRdb has only the in-frame clones, and not every one. The sample includes about 120,000 clones, roughly 85% of them seen just once. What was sequenced was PBMCs. All receptors derive from a man younger than 35 in good health and CMV-seropositive.

The chain carries TRBV6-5 and TRBJ2-1; the D gene is possibly TRBD1 (6 bases). The CDR3 extends over 13 amino acids. Germline CDR1 MNHEY, CDR2 SVGAGI. The ends were cut back, 7 bases at V and 9 bases at J, with 16 bases in the middle. The CDR3 DNA follows: TGTGCCAGCAAACGCCCACAGGGTGCTGAGCAGTTCTTC. Residues: CASKRPQGAEQFF.

A single count supports this clone. The chain employs TRBV6-5 and TRBJ2-7; D unresolved. Trimming stripped 2 bases from V and 2 bases from J, with 10 bases between. Germline V gene data show CDR1 as MNHEY and CDR2 as SVGAGI. The CDR3 length is 14 residues. The chain's CDR3 is CASSYGLPPYEQYF. The CDR3, as DNA: TGTGCCAGCAGTTACGGCCTCCCGCCCTACGAGCAGTACTTC.

This clone was recorded a few times. V gene TRBV7-3 combines with J gene TRBJ2-3; D may be TRBD2 (7 bases). Looked up from germline, CDR1 is SGHTA and CDR2 is FQGTGA. The CDR3 runs 15 residues. V gave up 1 base and J gave up 4 bases, with 12 bases separating them. The CDR3 is CASSLRGGGADTQYF. The CDR3 coding sequence is TGTGCCAGCAGCTTAAGAGGGGGAGGGGCAGATACGCAGTATTTT. Complete variable domain (other parts from reference TRBV7-3 and TRBJ2-3): GAGVSQTPSNKVTEKGKYVELRCDPISGHTALYWYRQSLGQGPEFLIYFQGTGAADDSGLPNDRFFAVRPEGSVSTLKIQRTERGDSAVYLCASSLRGGGADTQYFGPGTRLTVL.

This rearrangement joins TRBV2 to TRBJ1-4; 10 bases align to TRBD1. This CDR3 has 15 amino acids. The J segment lost 3 bases and the V segment lost 6 bases, leaving 4 bases of the junction unmatched. Germline CDR1 reads SNHLY; CDR2 reads FYNNEI. CDR3 loop: CASREDRGANEKLFF. The CDR3 DNA reads as TGTGCCAGCAGGGAGGACAGGGGGGCTAATGAAAAACTGTTTTTT.

The chain has TRBV6-5 and TRBJ2-5, with D possibly being TRBD1 (5 bases). Trimming removed 6 bases from V and 3 bases from J, with 14 bases in between. Looked up from germline, CDR1 is MNHEY and CDR2 is SVGAGI. CDR3 size: 14 residues. This CDR3 is CASRAEDTKETQYF. CDR3 DNA: TGTGCCAGCAGGGCAGAGGACACCAAAGAGACCCAGTACTTC.

The chain links TRBV30 to TRBJ1-5; D ambiguous. Germline CDR1 GTSNPN, CDR2 SVGIG (reference sequence). Trimming stripped 4 bases from V and 0 bases from J, with 7 bases between. The CDR3 runs 13 residues. CDR3 residues: CAWNIASNQPQHF. The CDR3 DNA sequence: TGTGCCTGGAATATAGCTAGCAATCAGCCCCAGCATTTT.

This clone came up a few times. This sequence joins TRBV7-9 and TRBJ1-3; D might be TRBD1 (5 bases). V was shortened by 5 bases and J by 15 bases, with 17 bases between the two germline ends. This CDR3 contains 12 residues. CDR1 and CDR2 (germline): SEHNR, FQNEAQ (reference sequence). CDR3 protein: CASSASGQGRYF. In nucleotides, the CDR3 is TGTGCCAGCAGCGCATCAGGGCAGGGTCGATATTTT.

The CDR3 bases are TGCGCCAGCAGCCCCCGAGGACAGGGCGTGAACACTGAAGCTTTCTTT. Its protein is CASSPRGQGVNTEAFF. The chain employs TRBV5-1 and TRBJ1-1, with 8 bases that match TRBD1. J was trimmed by 0 bases and V by 4 bases; bases with no gene match: 8. Germline CDR1 and CDR2: SGHRS and YFSETQ. The CDR3 is 16 amino acids.